This T cell receptor beta chain was recorded in a study of cytomegalovirus exposure and HLA in healthy donors. Germline CDR1 GTSNPN, CDR2 SVGIG (reference sequence). Trimming pared 0 bases from V and 0 bases from J, leaving 11 bases between. The CDR3 loop spans 15 amino acids. Study observations and caveats: Cytomegalovirus status, reportedly, was diagnosed with high specificity and sensitivity by the classifier.

This clone came up a few times. Its specificity is unknown. This cohort consisted of healthy bone marrow donors. PCR involved 60 Vbeta and 13 Jbeta primers. Some clones are missing from TCRdb's copy, which holds only in-frame ones; the method was immunoSEQ multiplex PCR. The data show 200,000 to 250,000 clones, with approximately 80% seen just once and roughly 0.7% held by the top ten. The rearrangement uses TRBV30 and TRBJ2-5; D is undetermined. The sequencing input was PBMCs. This TCR came from a boy younger than 10 in good health and CMV-seronegative. CDR3 in amino acids: CAWSVPAYDQETQYF. The CDR3 coding sequence is TGTGCCTGGAGTGTACCAGCGTACGACCAAGAGACCCAGTACTTC.